The entry below describes one T cell receptor beta chain. The data stem from a study of blood T cell repertoires in COVID-19. Study-level background: The United States, Italy and Spain were the sources of the acute and convalescent COVID-19 samples. PBMCs, B-cell-depleted T cells, or T cells were the source of the cDNA or gDNA that made up the material.

As handled by the study authors: Quantification of nucleated cells was approximated via reference gene primer amplification. The repertoire was sequenced with immunoSEQ multiplex PCR; TCRdb's copy has only in-frame clones and lacks some. V and J calls and clone size are as listed in that table; D and trimming were resolved from the DNA. The sample holds tens of thousands of clones; roughly 86% are singletons and the top ten take about a fifth. Trimming took off 7 bases at V and 0 bases at J, with 18 bases between the two ends. The CDR3 runs to 16 residues. Germline lookup yields CDR1 MDHEN and CDR2 SYDVKM.

The sequence came from a woman of 80 years or more in a cohort sampled during active or convalescent COVID-19. The sequenced sample consisted of peripheral blood. The genes are TRBV28 and TRBJ1-1, with D possibly being TRBD1 (6 bases). In DNA form, the CDR3 reads TGTGCCAGCACTTCCCCCAGGGGAGCTTTGAACACTGAAGCTTTCTTT. This codes for CASTSPRGALNTEAFF. The variable domain in full, completed from reference TRBV28 and TRBJ1-1, reads DVKVTQSSRYLVKRTGEKVFLECVQDMDHENMFWYRQDPGLGLRLIYFSYDVKMKEKGDIPEGYSVSREKKERFSLILESASTNQTSMYLCASTSPRGALNTEAFFGQGTRLTVV.